Listed below are T cell receptor beta chains from one sample, sequenced in a study of post-analysis software for immune sequencing data. Using its own MiXCR run on the PCR reads, TCRdb lists one record per CDR3 protein. Of about 620,000 distinct CDR3 sequences listed, about 40% are singletons. The material sequenced was blood. Receptors were obtained from a girl aged 10 to 17 with multiple sclerosis. The CDR3 runs from the conserved cysteine through the conserved F or W. The D gene is left open where the match is weak. Some rows have no size entry. The others give once, few or many, or a class for an expanded clone.

>few|TRBD1|TRBJ1-2|TRBV7-9
TGTGCCAGCAGAGCGAGCGGACAGGTTGCCTATGGCTACACCTTC
CASRASGQVAYGYTF
>few|TRBD1|TRBJ2-7|TRBV5-1
TGCGCCAGCAGCAGGACAGGGGCCCTGAGCTCCTACGAGCAGTACTTC
CASSRTGALSSYEQYF
>NA|TRBD2|TRBJ2-7|TRBV5-6
TGTGCCAGCAGCTTGGTCGAGACTAGCGGTTACGAGCAGTACTTC
CASSLVETSGYEQYF
>NA|TRBD1|TRBJ2-7|TRBV25-1
TGTGCCAGCAGTGACCCGGGGACAGGGGCTACGGGCGAGCAGTACTTC
CASSDPGTGATGEQYF
>few|TRBD1|TRBJ2-3|TRBV29-1
TGCAGCGTCGTTAGGACAGGAACGGATACGCAGTATTTT
CSVVRTGTDTQYF
>few|TRBD1|TRBJ1-1|TRBV7-2
TGTGCCAGCAGCTATTTCCACAGGGGAGCTTTCTTT
CASSYFHRGAFF
>few|NA|TRBJ2-5|TRBV12-3/TRBV12-4
TGTGCCAGCAGTTTAGGACAGGTACAAGAGACCCAGTACTTC
CASSLGQVQETQYF
>NA|TRBD1|TRBJ2-1|TRBV12-3/TRBV12-4
TGTGCCAGCAGTTTAGGCACAGGGGGCGACTACAATGAGCAGTTCTTC
CASSLGTGGDYNEQFF
>few|NA|TRBJ1-5|TRBV5-1
TGCGCCAGCAGCTTGGGGCAGCCTAATCAGCCCCAGCATTTT
CASSLGQPNQPQHF
>NA|TRBD1|TRBJ1-5|TRBV12-3/TRBV12-4
TGTGCCAGCAGGGGGACAGGGGTTGCGCCCCAGCATTTT
CASRGTGVAPQHF
>NA|NA|TRBJ1-2|TRBV29-1
TGCAGCGTTGCCCGGGACACAACTAACTATGGCTACACCTTC
CSVARDTTNYGYTF
>NA|TRBD2|TRBJ2-7|TRBV12-3/TRBV12-4
TGTGCCAGCAGTGGGACTAGATCTCGCGAGCAGTACTTC
CASSGTRSREQYF
>NA|NA|TRBJ2-3|TRBV5-1
TGCGCCAGCAGCTTTTCATCGGCTAGCACAGATACGCAGTATTTT
CASSFSSASTDTQYF
>NA|TRBD1|TRBJ2-5|TRBV12-3/TRBV12-4
TGTGCCAGCAGTCCTCCGACAGGGGGCGAAGGAGAGACCCAGTACTTC
CASSPPTGGEGETQYF
>NA|NA|TRBJ2-7|TRBV12-3/TRBV12-4
TGTGCCAGCAGTATCGGACTCGCCCCTGCATCCGAGCAGTACTTC
CASSIGLAPASEQYF
>NA|TRBD1|TRBJ2-5|TRBV5-1
TGCGCCAGCAGCAGGGGGCTCCCAGGGGCCCAGTACTTC
CASSRGLPGAQYF
>NA|NA|TRBJ2-7|TRBV12-3/TRBV12-4
TGTGCCAGCAGTTTCGGGACACCAGGCTACGAGCAGTACTTC
CASSFGTPGYEQYF
>NA|TRBD1|TRBJ1-6|TRBV5-1
TGCGCCAGCAGCTTGGGGACAGGGGGTAATTCACCCCTCCACTTT
CASSLGTGGNSPLHF
>few|NA|TRBJ2-1|TRBV7-9
TGTGCCAGCAGCCCCGACTACGATCAGTTCTTC
CASSPDYDQFF
>many|NA|TRBJ2-5|TRBV7-6
TGTGCCAGCAGCTTAAGCCAAATGGAGACCCAGTACTTC
CASSLSQMETQYF
>NA|NA|TRBJ1-2|TRBV25-1
TGTGCCAGCAGTGATAGCGGGACGGCCCATGGCTACACCTTC
CASSDSGTAHGYTF
>NA|TRBD1|TRBJ2-7|TRBV29-1
TGCAGCGTTGGGGACAGCCGATACGAGCAGTACTTC
CSVGDSRYEQYF
>NA|NA|TRBJ1-2|TRBV13
TGTGCCAGCAGCGGATTGGAACGCCCTCCCGTCCCGACTAACTATGGCTACACCTTC
CASSGLERPPVPTNYGYTF
>NA|NA|TRBJ2-7|TRBV18
TGTGCCAGCTCAAAACGGGACTCAACCCAGGGCTACGAGCAGTACTTC
CASSKRDSTQGYEQYF
>NA|NA|TRBJ1-1|TRBV6-1
TGTGCCAGCAGTGAAGGAGGGATGGGAGGGACTGAAGCTTTCTTT
CASSEGGMGGTEAFF